The 19 T cell receptor beta chains reported below all come from one sample, sequenced in a study of cytomegalovirus exposure and HLA in healthy donors. The PCR used 60 Vbeta and 13 Jbeta primers. Clones were read by immunoSEQ multiplex PCR, and TCRdb kept only the in-frame ones, dropping some. Here the sample spans tens of thousands of clones, 60% to 85% being singletons. The sample consisted of PBMCs. Receptor source: a woman between 40 and 55 years old in good health and CMV-seropositive.

The gene calls are TRBV29-1 and TRBJ1-1, with TRBD1 matching 8 bases. Per the germline V gene, CDR1 is SQVTM and CDR2 is ANQGSEA. CDR3 size: 14 residues. Germline trimming cut 5 bases from V and 4 bases from J; bases unmatched to any gene: 9. In DNA form, the CDR3 reads TGCAGCGTTACCCGGACAGGGTGGGGCACTGAAGCTTTCTTT. Translation gives CSVTRTGWGTEAFF.

The V gene is TRBV18, the J gene TRBJ1-3, with D possibly matching TRBD1 (5 bases). This CDR3 region has 13 residues. Germline V gene sequence: CDR1 KGHSH, CDR2 LQKENI. Trimming took 2 bases from V and 7 from J, leaving 9 bases between them. DNA of the CDR3: TGTGCCAGCTCACCAGGGGCCTGGAACACCATATATTTT. It translates to CASSPGAWNTIYF.

The gene calls are TRBV7-9 and TRBJ2-3; D perhaps matches TRBD2 (5 bases). The CDR3 consists of 13 residues. The V and J ends lost 0 bases and 9 bases respectively, with 10 bases between them. Germline CDR1 reads SEHNR; CDR2 reads FQNEAQ (reference sequence). The CDR3 loop is CASSLAIRGTQYF. As DNA, the CDR3 is TGTGCCAGCAGCTTAGCGATCCGCGGGACGCAGTATTTT.

The genes are TRBV6-5 and TRBJ1-1, with a possible D match to TRBD1 (5 bases). The ends were cut back, 6 bases at V and 6 bases at J, with 17 bases in the middle. The CDR3 spans 14 residues. Germline V gene data show CDR1 as MNHEY and CDR2 as SVGAGI. DNA of the CDR3: TGTGCCAGCAGCGGCCAGGGAGGGGAGGCTGAAGCTTTCTTT. It yields the protein CASSGQGGEAEAFF.

This chain links TRBV19 with TRBJ1-2; D remains unclear. Germline V gene data show CDR1 as LNHDA and CDR2 as SQIVND (reference sequence). V was pared by 8 bases and J by 8 bases, with 15 bases between. The CDR3 contains 12 residues. Here the CDR3 DNA reads TGTGCCAGTGCACCCGCGGCGGGCGGCTACACCTTC. This encodes CASAPAAGGYTF.

This chain uses TRBV10-3 with TRBJ2-7; TRBD1 aligns across 7 bases. V gave up 2 bases and J gave up 3 bases; unmatched junction bases: 7. This CDR3 is 15 amino acids long. Germline V gives CDR1 ENHRY, CDR2 SYGVKD. The CDR3 DNA is TGTGCCATCAGTGAGGGCCAGACAGGGTTCTACGAGCAGTACTTC. This sequence encodes CAISEGQTGFYEQYF.

The genes are TRBV4-3 and TRBJ1-4, with D tentatively TRBD1 (6 bases). Germline lookup yields CDR1 LGHNA and CDR2 YSLEER. V gave up 2 bases and J gave up 6 bases, with 10 bases separating them. The CDR3 runs 14 residues. The CDR3 loop is CASSQKGVDEKLFF. The DNA of the CDR3 is TGCGCCAGCAGCCAAAAGGGGGTGGATGAAAAACTGTTTTTT.

This clone was observed a few times. The chain joins TRBV7-9 to TRBJ1-1, with D hard to call. CDR1 is SEHNR and CDR2 is FQNEAQ in the germline V gene (reference sequence). The CDR3 is made up of 13 amino acids. Trimming took 5 bases from V and 7 from J, leaving 14 bases between them. DNA of the CDR3: TGTGCCAGCAGCGGGGAGGTCACAATTGAAGCTTTCTTT. Its translation is CASSGEVTIEAFF.

The gene calls are TRBV18 and TRBJ1-4; TRBD1 matches at 8 bases. Trimming at V came to 2 bases and at J to 7 bases, leaving 3 bases not matched to a gene. Germline V gene data show CDR1 as KGHSH and CDR2 as LQKENI. The CDR3 has 14 residues. The CDR3 protein is CASSPGQGVEKLFF. The CDR3 nucleotides read TGTGCCAGCTCACCAGGACAGGGAGTTGAAAAACTGTTTTTT.

The chain couples TRBV13 to TRBJ1-1; 11 bases are shared with TRBD1. Germline CDR1 reads PRHDT; CDR2 reads FYEKMQ (reference sequence). The J segment lost 6 bases and the V segment lost 8 bases, leaving 5 bases of the junction unmatched. This CDR3 is 13 amino acids long. The CDR3 sequence is CASRTGGFAEAFF. DNA of the CDR3: TGTGCCAGCCGGACAGGGGGCTTTGCTGAAGCTTTCTTT.

The chain joins TRBV4-1 to TRBJ2-1; D perhaps matches TRBD2 (6 bases). The germline gives CDR1 MGHRA, CDR2 YSYEKL. Trimming removed 0 bases at V and 4 bases at J, with 10 bases between. This CDR3 contains 15 residues. For the CDR3, the DNA is TGCGCCAGCAGCCAAGATGGGGACTCATACAATGAGCAGTTCTTC. Translation gives CASSQDGDSYNEQFF.

J is TRBJ1-4 and V is TRBV14, with D possibly TRBD1 on 5 matching bases. CDR1 and CDR2 (germline): SGHDN, FVKESK. The V and J ends lost 8 bases and 8 bases respectively, with 12 bases between them. This CDR3 is built from 12 residues. The DNA for the CDR3 is TGTGCCAGCTCATTCCGGGGGGAAAAACTGTTTTTT. This translates into CASSFRGEKLFF. Supplemented by reference TRBV14 and TRBJ1-4, the full variable domain reads EAGVTQFPSHSVIEKGQTVTLRCDPISGHDNLYWYRRVMGKEIKFLLHFVKESKQDESGMPNNRFLAERTGGTYSTLKVQPAELEDSGVYFCASSFRGEKLFFGSGTQLSVL.

The chain couples TRBV27 to TRBJ2-7, with 11 bases identical to TRBD2. The CDR3 runs 15 residues. Trimming took 7 bases from V and 2 from J; bases not matched to a gene: 7. Germline-derived CDR1 and CDR2 are MNHEY and SMNVEV (reference sequence). The CDR3 region has the DNA TGTGCCAGCACCAAACTAGCGGGGGTAACCTACGAGCAGTACTTC. Amino acid sequence: CASTKLAGVTYEQYF.

This chain uses TRBV21-1 with TRBJ1-4; the listed D gene, TRBD1, was not tested against the DNA. TRBV21-1 is listed as a pseudogene. The CDR3 consists of 17 residues. The CDR3 loop reads CASSNDLPGQSNEKLFF. The CDR3 nucleotides read TGTGCCAGCAGCAACGATTTACCGGGACAGTCTAATGAAAAACTGTTTTTT.

This clone has a handful of counts. The chain combines TRBV14 with TRBJ2-7; 8 positions match TRBD2. The CDR3 contains 18 residues. Germline trimming cut 0 bases from V and 2 bases from J; bases unmatched to any gene: 12. Looked up from germline, CDR1 is SGHDN and CDR2 is FVKESK. CDR3 sequence reads: CASSQEGSGGPLAYEQYF. CDR3 DNA sequence: TGTGCCAGCAGCCAAGAGGGCAGCGGGGGACCGCTTGCCTACGAGCAGTACTTC.

This clone was counted once. One end of the junction is discordant with germline, which a read error may explain. The V call is TRBV5-1, the J call TRBJ2-1; TRBD1 is a possible D gene (6 bases). Germline V gene sequence: CDR1 SGHRS, CDR2 YFSETQ. CDR3 length equals 14 residues. The CDR3 region is CASRLDRSYNEQFF. In DNA form, the CDR3 reads TGCGCCAGCCGCTTAGACAGGTCCTACAATGAGCAGTTCTTC.

The V call is TRBV4-1, the J call TRBJ1-1; D ambiguous. Germline assignment: CDR1 MGHRA and CDR2 YSYEKL. CDR3 length equals 11 residues. V was shortened by 4 bases and J by 8 bases, with 8 bases between the two germline ends. The CDR3 region is CASSPGEEAFF. CDR3 coding DNA: TGCGCCAGCAGCCCCGGGGAGGAAGCTTTCTTT.

The chain combines TRBV11-1 with TRBJ2-5; TRBD1 matches 7 bases. The CDR3 runs to 15 residues. The germline V gene has CDR1 SGHAT and CDR2 FQDESV (reference sequence). CDR3 loop: CATQYRTGHQETQYF. CDR3 coding DNA: TGTGCAACCCAGTATAGGACAGGTCACCAAGAGACCCAGTACTTC.

The V and J genes are TRBV6-6 and TRBJ2-7; 8 bases fit TRBD1. The CDR3 sequence is 15 residues long. CDR1 is MNHNY, CDR2 SVGAGI, per germline (reference sequence). V lost 2 bases to trimming and J lost 2 bases; unmatched junction nucleotides: 5. This chain's CDR3 is CASSYRTGPAYEQYF. The DNA of the CDR3 is TGTGCCAGCAGTTACAGGACAGGGCCCGCCTACGAGCAGTACTTC.